The next 3 T cell receptor beta chains were all read from a single sample in a study of blood T cell repertoires in COVID-19. TCRdb's table, derived via immunoSEQ multiplex PCR, lists solely in-frame clones and lacks some. The sample contains 140,000 to 150,000 clones, approximately 86% of which appear only once. The sequenced sample was PBMCs or T cells enriched from blood (not recorded which). The source of these receptors is a woman in her 40s who had recovered from COVID-19.

V gene TRBV27 combines with J gene TRBJ2-7, with 13 bases lining up with TRBD2. In germline, CDR1 is MNHEY, CDR2 SMNVEV (reference sequence). The CDR3 sequence is 15 residues long. V lost 0 bases to trimming and J lost 7 bases; unmatched junction nucleotides: 3. CDR3 DNA: TGTGCCAGCAGTTTATCCGGACTAGCGGGGGATGAGCAGTACTTC. It codes for CASSLSGLAGDEQYF.

This chain links TRBV29-1 with TRBJ2-5; 8 bases are shared with TRBD1. After removal of 7 bases from V and 2 bases from J, the junction contained 3 bases not matched to a gene. This CDR3 contains 12 residues. Germline CDR1 SQVTM, CDR2 ANQGSEA. CDR3 DNA: TGCAGCGGTAACAGGGGGCAAGAGACCCAGTACTTC. Protein sequence: CSGNRGQETQYF. The full variable domain, in which reference TRBV29-1 and TRBJ2-5 provide the parts outside the CDR3, is SAVISQKPSRDICQRGTSLTIQCQVDSQVTMMFWYRQQPGQSLTLIATANQGSEATYESGFVIDKFPISRPNLTFSTLTVSNMSPEDSSIYLCSGNRGQETQYFGPGTRLLVL.

This chain links TRBV29-1 with TRBJ2-5; possibly TRBD1 for D (6 bases). CDR1 SQVTM and CDR2 ANQGSEA come from the germline V gene. V lost 5 bases and J 5 bases, leaving 15 bases between the germline ends. The CDR3 extends over 13 amino acids. CDR3 in DNA: TGCAGCGTTAAGGTGGGGGCCTGGGAGACCCAGTACTTC. Translated: CSVKVGAWETQYF.